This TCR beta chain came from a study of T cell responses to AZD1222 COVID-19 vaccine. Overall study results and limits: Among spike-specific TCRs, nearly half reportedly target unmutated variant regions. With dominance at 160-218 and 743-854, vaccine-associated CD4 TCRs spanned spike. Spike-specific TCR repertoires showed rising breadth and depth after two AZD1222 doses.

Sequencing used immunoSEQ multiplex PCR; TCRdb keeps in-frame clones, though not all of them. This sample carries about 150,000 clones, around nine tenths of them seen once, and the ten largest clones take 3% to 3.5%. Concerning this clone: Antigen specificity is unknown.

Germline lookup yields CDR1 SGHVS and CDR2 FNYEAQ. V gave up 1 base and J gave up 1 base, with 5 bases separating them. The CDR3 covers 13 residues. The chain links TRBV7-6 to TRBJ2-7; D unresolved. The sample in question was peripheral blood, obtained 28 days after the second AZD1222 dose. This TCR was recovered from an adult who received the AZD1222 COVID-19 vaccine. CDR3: CASSLGASYEQYF. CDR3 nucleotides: TGTGCCAGCAGCTTAGGTGCTTCCTACGAGCAGTACTTC.